The rows below give T cell receptor beta chains drawn from one sample of a study of CD8 T cells in Susac syndrome. MiXCR, run by TCRdb on the immunoSEQ multiplex PCR reads, gives a single entry per CDR3 protein. This table has 45,000 to 60,000 distinct CDR3 sequences, 90% to 95% appearing once. Sequencing was carried out using CD8+ T cells from PBMCs. The receptors here all came from a human donor in good health. The CDR3 runs from the conserved cysteine through the conserved F or W.

>TRBV9|TRBJ2-5
CASSVPGETQYF
>TRBV29-1|TRBJ2-7
CSVSGPLTYEQYF
>TRBV4-1|TRBJ2-2
CASSQHVGADTGELFF
>TRBV20-1|TRBJ1-2
CSAKSRQGEFRGYTF
>TRBV19|TRBJ1-2
CASIKDSRYTF
>TRBV29-1|TRBJ2-1
CSVAPLAQSSYNEQFF
>TRBV29-1|TRBJ2-2
CSVEDGQGTASLTGELFF
>TRBV29-1|TRBJ1-1
CSARWDRGQNTEAFF
>TRBV20-1|TRBJ2-5
CSAIAGGWQETQYF
>TRBV5-1|TRBJ2-7
CASSLDLSPYEQYF
>TRBV18|TRBJ2-7
CASSPPDRSYEQYF
>TRBV4-1|TRBJ1-3
CASSQGSEGATMGNTIYF
>TRBV19|TRBJ2-2
CAGRDSHTGELFF
>TRBV7-9|TRBJ2-1
CASSLGGLYNEQFF
>TRBV4-1|TRBJ2-1
CASSQLDNFADEQFF
>TRBV9|TRBJ2-2
CASSPRTGTSDLGELFF
>TRBV30|TRBJ2-7
CAWSLYSVEQYF
>TRBV30|TRBJ2-7
CAWTVGLAGNYEQYF
>TRBV7-2|TRBJ1-1
CASSLVGESEAFF
>TRBV3-1|TRBJ2-7
CASSQGSGAYEQYF
>TRBV6-1|TRBJ2-7
CASKNRESLLGEQYF
>TRBV7-8|TRBJ2-1
CASSFLALHNEQFF
>TRBV19|TRBJ2-1
CASSWGELRNEQFF
>TRBV14|TRBJ2-7
CASSPLPGTEQYF
>TRBV7-6|TRBJ2-1
CASGRTGVYNEQFF
>TRBV6-5|TRBJ2-3
CASSHNQGGTDTQYF
>TRBV6-1|TRBJ2-1
CASSEGLAGVYNEQFF
>TRBV30|TRBJ1-1
CAWSPDLNTEAFF
>TRBV27|TRBJ2-1
CASSLLAGGSNEQFF
>TRBV16|TRBJ2-1
CASERTGGGNEQFF
>TRBV30|TRBJ1-3
CAWSAGTGGSGNTIYF
>TRBV6-6|TRBJ2-7
CASSPPSDSYEQYF
>TRBV7-9|TRBJ1-1
CASSFRWNEAFF
>TRBV7-2|TRBJ2-5
CASSLVSLGKGGTETQYF
>TRBV5-1|TRBJ2-7
CASSLEMGRIYEQYF
>TRBV6-2/TRBV6-3|TRBJ2-1
CATSWGAGNNEQFF
>TRBV7-9|TRBJ2-1
CASRGVNSYNEQFF
>TRBV19|TRBJ2-4
CASSIDKGAVGNIQYF
>TRBV10-2|TRBJ1-1
CASIVQGGTEAFF
>TRBV12-3/TRBV12-4|TRBJ1-4
CASSLSSRNEKLFF